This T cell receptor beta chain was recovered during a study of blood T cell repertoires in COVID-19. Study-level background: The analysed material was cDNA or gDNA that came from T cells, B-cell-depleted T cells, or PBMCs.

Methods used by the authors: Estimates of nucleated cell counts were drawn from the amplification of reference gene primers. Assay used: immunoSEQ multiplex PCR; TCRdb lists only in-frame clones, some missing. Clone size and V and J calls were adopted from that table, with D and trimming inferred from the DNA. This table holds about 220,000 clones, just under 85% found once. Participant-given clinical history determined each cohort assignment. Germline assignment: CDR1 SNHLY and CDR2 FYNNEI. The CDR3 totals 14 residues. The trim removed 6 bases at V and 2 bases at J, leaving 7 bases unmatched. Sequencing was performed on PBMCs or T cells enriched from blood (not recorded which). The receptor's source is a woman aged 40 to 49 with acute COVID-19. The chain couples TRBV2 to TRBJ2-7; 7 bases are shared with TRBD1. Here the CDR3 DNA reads TGTGCCAGCAGCGATCCGGGACAGACCTACGAGCAGTACTTC. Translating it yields CASSDPGQTYEQYF.